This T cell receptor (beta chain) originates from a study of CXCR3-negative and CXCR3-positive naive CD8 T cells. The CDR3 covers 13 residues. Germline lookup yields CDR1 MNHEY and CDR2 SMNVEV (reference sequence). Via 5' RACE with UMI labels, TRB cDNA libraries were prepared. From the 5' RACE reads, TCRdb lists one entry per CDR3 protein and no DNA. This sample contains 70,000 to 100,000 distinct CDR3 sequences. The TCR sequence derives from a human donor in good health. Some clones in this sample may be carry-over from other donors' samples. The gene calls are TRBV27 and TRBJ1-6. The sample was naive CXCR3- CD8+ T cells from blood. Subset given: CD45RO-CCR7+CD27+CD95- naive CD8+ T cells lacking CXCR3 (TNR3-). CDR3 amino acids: CATSSSYNSPLHF.